These T cell receptor beta chains were read from a single sample in a study of shared T cell receptors in the human thymus. Sequencing used immunoSEQ multiplex PCR; TCRdb keeps in-frame clones, though not all of them. This table has 700,000 or so clones, 80% to 90% appearing once. This sample was also put to use in a study of human thymus T cells.

The specimen sequenced was thymocytes. These receptors originate from a girl in the first two years of life with a congenital heart defect. Each CDR3 is given with its conserved first and last residue. A D gene is named only where the DNA matches it firmly. Only some rows state a clone size, as once, few, many or a class for expanded clones.

V gene	J gene	D gene	clone size	CDR3 DNA	CDR3 protein
TRBV5-1	TRBJ2-7	-	-	TGCGCCAGCAGCTTTGAGGCCCTTTACGAGCAGTACTTC	CASSFEALYEQYF
TRBV5-6	TRBJ1-2	-	-	TGTGCCAGCAGCCGAATGACAGATGGCTACACCTTC	CASSRMTDGYTF
TRBV11-2	TRBJ1-2	-	-	TGTGCCAGCAGCCTACCGACACGTGGCTACACCTTC	CASSLPTRGYTF
TRBV29-1	TRBJ1-3	-	-	TGCAGCGTTGTCAGGGCTGGAAACACCATATATTTT	CSVVRAGNTIYF
TRBV5-1	TRBJ2-1	TRBD1	-	TGCGCCAGCACCGAACCCAACGGACAGGGGCCGTTCTTC	CASTEPNGQGPFF
TRBV5-6	TRBJ2-7	TRBD1	-	TGTGCCAGCAGCTACGGACAGGGGGCGAGGGAGCAGTACTTC	CASSYGQGAREQYF
TRBV27	TRBJ1-5	TRBD1	-	TGTGCCAGCAGTTTACATGGGACAGGAGAGCAGCCCCAGCATTTT	CASSLHGTGEQPQHF
TRBV28	TRBJ1-2	-	once	TGTGCCAGCGGGGGGTTCGGGGGCTACACCTTC	CASGGFGGYTF
TRBV7-2	TRBJ2-7	-	-	TGTGCCAGCAGCTCGGACAGCACCTACGAGCAGTACTTC	CASSSDSTYEQYF
TRBV7-2	TRBJ1-6	-	-	TGTGCCAGCAGCACTTTACCCCTTCCACCCCTCCACTTT	CASSTLPLPPLHF
TRBV18	TRBJ2-2	TRBD2	-	TGTGCCAGCTCACCGCCCTTTCGGGGGGGACCGAACACCGGGGAGCTGTTTTTT	CASSPPFRGGPNTGELFF
TRBV25-1	TRBJ1-2	-	-	TGTGCCAGTTCACAGGCAGCTAACTATGGCTACACCTTC	CASSQAANYGYTF
TRBV19	TRBJ1-2	-	-	TGTGCCAGTATAAGGACGGCGACAGGCACTAACTATGGCTACACCTTC	CASIRTATGTNYGYTF
TRBV5-6	TRBJ2-5	-	-	TGTGCCAGCAGCTTTTACAGTCAAGAGACCCAGTACTTC	CASSFYSQETQYF
TRBV15	TRBJ1-6	TRBD1	few	TGTGCCACCAGCAGAGATGGAGGGACAGGGCAGATCAGATCACCCCTCCACTTT	CATSRDGGTGQIRSPLHF
TRBV28	TRBJ1-5	TRBD1	-	TGTGCCAGCAGTCCATCGACAGGGGTTAATCAGCCCCAGCATTTT	CASSPSTGVNQPQHF
TRBV5-5	TRBJ2-2	TRBD1	-	TGTGCCAGCAGCCCGGGGACAGTTCGGACCGGGGAGCTGTTTTTT	CASSPGTVRTGELFF
TRBV5-1	TRBJ2-1	TRBD2	-	TGCGCCAGCAGCTTGATCAGCGGGGGGGCCTGGGGGTACAATGAGCAGTTCTTC	CASSLISGGAWGYNEQFF
TRBV21-1	TRBJ1-5	-	-	TGTGCCAGGACAAACAACTGCAATCAGCCCCAGCATTTT	CARTNNCNQPQHF
TRBV4-3	TRBJ2-7	TRBD1	-	TGCGCCAGCAGCCAAGTGAGGGGGACAGGGGTCGACGAGCAGTACTTC	CASSQVRGTGVDEQYF
TRBV5-3	TRBJ1-2	-	-	TGTGCCAGAAGAGGAGCGACGGTTGGCACCTCGTCGGGCTACACCTTC	CARRGATVGTSSGYTF
TRBV5-1	TRBJ2-3	-	-	TGCGCCAGCAGCCATGGGGGCATTTACACAGATACGCAGTATTTT	CASSHGGIYTDTQYF
TRBV27	TRBJ1-4	-	-	TGTGCCAGCAGCCCGGTCGAGGATGAAAAACTGTTTTTT	CASSPVEDEKLFF
TRBV5-8	TRBJ2-2	-	-	TGTGCCAGTAGCGTGACACACACCGGGGAGCTGTTTTTT	CASSVTHTGELFF
TRBV19	TRBJ2-7	TRBD1	-	TGTGCCAGTAGTACGGGACAGGGGAACTACGAGCAGTACTTC	CASSTGQGNYEQYF
TRBV7-7	TRBJ2-5	TRBD2	-	TGTGCTAGCAGCTTAGCGGCTAGCGGGGGGGTAGAGACCCAGTACTTC	CASSLAASGGVETQYF
TRBV7-3	TRBJ2-7	TRBD2	-	TGTGCCAGCAGCTTAATACTAGCGGGGGTAATATCCTACGAGCAGTACTTC	CASSLILAGVISYEQYF
TRBV6-5	TRBJ2-2	TRBD1	-	TGTGCCAGCAGACAAGACAGGGGTTGGGGGGAGCTGTTTTTT	CASRQDRGWGELFF
TRBV12-5	TRBJ1-2	TRBD1	-	TGTGCTAGTGGTTTGAAGTGGAGGGGGCGCGGAGGCTACACCTTC	CASGLKWRGRGGYTF
TRBV5-1	TRBJ2-7	-	-	TGCGCCAGCAGCGTCGGAGTTTACGAGCAGTACTTC	CASSVGVYEQYF
TRBV5-5	TRBJ2-7	-	once	TGTGCCAGCAGCTTTCTAGCGACAGCCTACGAGCAGTACTTC	CASSFLATAYEQYF
TRBV12-5	TRBJ1-2	-	-	TGTGCTAGTGGTCTATCCCATCTCACCGGGACACTTGTTCGCGACAACTATGGCTACACCTTC	CASGLSHLTGTLVRDNYGYTF
TRBV28	TRBJ1-6	-	-	TGTGCCAGCAGTTTATTAGTACAGGGAGCTTCACCCCTCCACTTT	CASSLLVQGASPLHF
TRBV28	TRBJ2-5	TRBD1	-	TGTGCCAGCAGCCCCAAGCGGGACAGGGGGCCGGGTGAGCAGTACTTC	CASSPKRDRGPGEQYF
TRBV19	TRBJ1-5	-	-	TGTGCCAGTAGTTGTATGGGGGGTAGGAATCAGCCCCAGCATTTT	CASSCMGGRNQPQHF
TRBV19	TRBJ2-7	TRBD2	-	TGTGCCAGTAGTATCCCCCTTTCTAGCGGGGACACCTACGAGCAGTACTTC	CASSIPLSSGDTYEQYF
TRBV6-5	TRBJ1-3	-	-	TGTGCCAGCAGTTGGGCCCCCTCTGGAAACACCATATATTTT	CASSWAPSGNTIYF
TRBV7-9	TRBJ1-6	TRBD1	-	TGTGCCAGCAGCACCTTCCGGGACAGGGGGCCTAATTCACCCCTCCACTTT	CASSTFRDRGPNSPLHF
TRBV4-1	TRBJ1-3	-	-	TGCGCCAGCAGCCAAGGAACAGGCGGAAACACCATATATTTT	CASSQGTGGNTIYF
TRBV28	TRBJ1-4	-	-	TGTGCCAGCAGTTTGTTGAGGCGCGGGGGGAACGGGGAAAAACTGTTTTTT	CASSLLRRGGNGEKLFF
TRBV5-6	TRBJ1-2	-	-	TGTGCCAGCAGCTTCGGGACATACTTCGGGACTATATATGGCTACACCTTC	CASSFGTYFGTIYGYTF
TRBV5-5	TRBJ1-3	TRBD1	-	TGTGCCAGCAGCGTGAACTATGGGACAGGGGGAAACACCATATATTTT	CASSVNYGTGGNTIYF
TRBV9	TRBJ2-7	-	-	TGTGCCAGCAGCGTAGAGGGAGGACCGGACTACGAGCAGTACTTC	CASSVEGGPDYEQYF
TRBV6-1	TRBJ1-1	-	-	TGTGCCAGCAGTTCTCCGGGACGGGGGGCAATTGGGACTTTCTTT	CASSSPGRGAIGTFF
TRBV2	TRBJ2-2	TRBD2	-	TGTGCCAGCAGGGGAATTCTAGCGGGGGGGCGTGGTGGGGAGCTGTTTTTT	CASRGILAGGRGGELFF
TRBV4-1	TRBJ2-7	TRBD2	-	TGCGCCAGCAGCCAAGATCCGCGGGGGAGCTCCTACGAGCAGTACTTC	CASSQDPRGSSYEQYF
TRBV5-6	TRBJ2-2	TRBD2	-	TGTGCCAGCAGATCCGGGGGACTAGCGGGTGGGGCGAACACCGGGGAGCTGTTTTTT	CASRSGGLAGGANTGELFF
TRBV29-1	TRBJ2-1	TRBD2	-	TGCAGCGTTGAGGTCGGGGGGAACGAGCAGTTCTTC	CSVEVGGNEQFF
TRBV7-2	TRBJ1-1	-	-	TGTGCCAGCAGCCAGACAGGTCTCTTT	CASSQTGLF
TRBV5-1	TRBJ1-2	-	-	TGCGCCAGCAGCTGGGCGGGACGGCTTGGCTACACCTTC	CASSWAGRLGYTF
TRBV6-4	TRBJ1-4	-	-	TGTGCCACCCCGATAGCGGAGCAGCTAGAAAAACTGTTTTTT	CATPIAEQLEKLFF
TRBV2	TRBJ1-1	-	-	TGTGCCAGCAGTGGGGCACGGAACACTGAAGCTTTCTTT	CASSGARNTEAFF
TRBV21-1	TRBJ1-2	-	few	TGTGCCAGCAGCTTACGCCGACAGGGAAAAGGGCATGGCTACACCTTC	CASSLRRQGKGHGYTF
TRBV30	TRBJ1-5	-	-	TGTGCCTGGAGTGCCTGGGACATCTCAGACAATCAGCCCCAGCATTTT	CAWSAWDISDNQPQHF